This T cell receptor (beta chain) derives from a study of cytomegalovirus exposure and HLA in healthy donors. The PCR ran on 60 Vbeta and 13 Jbeta primers. TCRdb keeps only in-frame clones here, not all; method: immunoSEQ multiplex PCR. The sample holds about 63,000 clones; roughly 80% are singletons and the top ten take roughly 3%. J gave up 1 base and V 6 bases, and 7 bases lay outside the gene matches. This CDR3 spans 16 amino acids. Germline V gives CDR1 MNHEY, CDR2 SMNVEV (reference sequence). The V and J genes are TRBV27 and TRBJ2-4; 9 bases align to TRBD2. What was sequenced was PBMCs. The source is a woman under 40 in good health and CMV-seronegative. Here the CDR3 reads CASRDSGRSAKNIQYF. For the CDR3, the DNA is TGTGCCAGCAGGGACAGCGGGAGGTCGGCCAAAAACATTCAGTACTTC.